The subject of this entry is one T cell receptor beta chain. Its antigen is unknown. PCR involved 60 Vbeta and 13 Jbeta primers. Only in-frame clones appear in the TCRdb table, and some are missing; sequencing was by immunoSEQ multiplex PCR. This sample has more than 70,000 clones; 60% to 85% occur once, and the top ten carry 5% to 5.5%. Regarding donors, all were healthy bone marrow donors. These data are taken from a study of cytomegalovirus exposure and HLA in healthy donors. The V end lost 1 base, the J end lost 0 bases, and 10 bases lay between the germline ends. The CDR3 has 16 residues. CDR1 and CDR2 (germline): SEHNR, FQNEAQ (reference sequence). General study points: Other equally common chains were less clonally expanded than HLA-associated TCR beta chains, a later analysis showed.

J is TRBJ1-5 and V is TRBV7-9; D is ambiguous. This sequence originates from a man aged 30-40 years in good health and CMV-seropositive. Sequencing was done on a sample of PBMCs. CDR3 in DNA: TGTGCCAGCAGCTTAGTGCCAGGTACTAGCAATCAGCCCCAGCATTTT. The encoded protein is CASSLVPGTSNQPQHF.